This TCR beta chain is from a study of T cell repertoires in cytomegalovirus infection. This clonotype was found a few times. What it binds is unknown. From the reads, TCRdb called clonotypes with MiXCR, one entry per CDR3 protein. The sample includes approximately 590,000 distinct CDR3 sequences, roughly 42% of them seen just once. The clonotype was recovered from a human donor in good health (CMV status not recorded). Some clones in this sample may be carry-over from other donors' samples. This sample comprised cultured PBMCs, obtained from culture after CMV antigen stimulation.

In DNA form, the CDR3 reads TGTGCCAGCAGCCAATTTCAGGACACCGGGGAGCTGTTTTTT. It translates to CASSQFQDTGELFF. V is TRBV7-6 and J is TRBJ2-2; D unresolved. V was pared by 5 bases and J by 3 bases, with 10 bases between. The CDR3 consists of 14 residues. CDR1 SGHVS and CDR2 FNYEAQ come from the germline V gene.